This TCR beta chain is from a study of cytotoxic CD8 clonotypes in ibrutinib-treated CLL. Broader study findings: Clonality increased at ibrutinib response and stayed stable in sustained remission. At progression, however, it fell back toward baseline. Sustained-remission and progressing patients were not sampled at matched times.

PBMCs were cryopreserved, and about 1.8 micrograms of genomic DNA from them went into TCR beta libraries. Some clones are missing from TCRdb's copy, which holds only in-frame ones; the method was immunoSEQ multiplex PCR. The sample records around 30,000 clones, about 62% being singletons. There are a few counts of this clone. Its antigen is undetermined. CDR1 is MNHNY, CDR2 SVGAGI, per germline (reference sequence). The V and J ends lost 7 bases and 2 bases respectively, with 12 bases between them. The length of the CDR3 is 14 residues. The TCR was taken from a human donor with chronic lymphocytic leukemia. The chain links TRBV6-6 to TRBJ1-5; D is unresolved. Sequenced here: PBMCs, sampled before ibrutinib treatment. CDR3 coding DNA: TGTGCCAGCATTCCCGTAGGTGGCAATCAGCCCCAGCATTTT. It encodes CASIPVGGNQPQHF.